The clone carrying this T cell receptor (beta chain) was seen a single time. Looked up from germline, CDR1 is LGHNA and CDR2 is YNFKEQ. CDR3 length equals 16 residues. Trimming took off 0 bases at V and 6 bases at J, with 15 bases between the two ends. This entry belongs to a study of blood T cell repertoires in COVID-19. The overall study: Specimens from acute and convalescent COVID-19 originated in the United States, Italy and Spain.

Authors' processing steps: Reference gene primer amplification in the assay estimated nucleated cell counts. Clones were read by immunoSEQ multiplex PCR, and TCRdb kept only the in-frame ones, dropping some. V and J calls and clone size come straight from that table; D and trimming were deduced from the DNA. Among some 320,000 clones listed, roughly 90% were seen once. The material sequenced was PBMCs or T cells enriched from blood (not recorded which). This TCR was sampled from a man aged 60-69 years who had recovered from COVID-19. The rearrangement links TRBV4-2 to TRBJ2-1; D may be TRBD1 (5 bases). CDR3 amino acids: CASSQDGQGIFNEQFF. DNA for the CDR3: TGTGCCAGCAGCCAAGATGGCCAGGGAATCTTCAATGAGCAGTTCTTC.